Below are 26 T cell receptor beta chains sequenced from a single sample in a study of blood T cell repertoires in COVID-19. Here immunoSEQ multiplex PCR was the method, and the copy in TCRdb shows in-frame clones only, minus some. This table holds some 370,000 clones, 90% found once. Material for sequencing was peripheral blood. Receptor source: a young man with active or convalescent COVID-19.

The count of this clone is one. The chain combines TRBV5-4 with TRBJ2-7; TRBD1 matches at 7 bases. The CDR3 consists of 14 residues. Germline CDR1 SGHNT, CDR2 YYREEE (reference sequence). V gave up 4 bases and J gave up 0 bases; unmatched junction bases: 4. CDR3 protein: CASSLRDSSYEQYF. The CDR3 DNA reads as TGTGCCAGCAGCCTACGGGACAGCTCCTACGAGCAGTACTTC.

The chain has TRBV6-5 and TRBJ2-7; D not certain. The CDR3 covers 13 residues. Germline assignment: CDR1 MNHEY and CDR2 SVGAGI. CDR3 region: CAIPQVDSYEQYF. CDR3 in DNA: TGTGCTATACCGCAGGTCGACTCCTACGAGCAGTACTTC.

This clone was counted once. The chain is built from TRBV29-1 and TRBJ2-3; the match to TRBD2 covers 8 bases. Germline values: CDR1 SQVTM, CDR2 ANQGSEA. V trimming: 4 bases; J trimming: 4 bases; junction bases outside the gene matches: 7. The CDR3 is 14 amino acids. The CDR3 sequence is CSVVASGGADTQYF. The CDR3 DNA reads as TGCAGCGTTGTGGCCAGCGGGGGTGCAGATACGCAGTATTTT.

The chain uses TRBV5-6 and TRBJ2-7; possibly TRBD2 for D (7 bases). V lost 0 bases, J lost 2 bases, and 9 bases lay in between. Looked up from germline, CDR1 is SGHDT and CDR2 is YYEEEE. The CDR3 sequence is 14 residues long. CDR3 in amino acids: CASSLAGGAYEQYF. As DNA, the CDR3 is TGTGCCAGCAGCTTGGCGGGGGGCGCCTACGAGCAGTACTTC.

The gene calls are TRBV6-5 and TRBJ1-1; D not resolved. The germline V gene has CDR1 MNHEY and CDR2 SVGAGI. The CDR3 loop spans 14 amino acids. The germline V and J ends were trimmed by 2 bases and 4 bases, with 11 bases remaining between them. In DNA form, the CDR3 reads TGTGCCAGCAGTTACGATGGGAGGAGCACTGAAGCTTTCTTT. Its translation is CASSYDGRSTEAFF.

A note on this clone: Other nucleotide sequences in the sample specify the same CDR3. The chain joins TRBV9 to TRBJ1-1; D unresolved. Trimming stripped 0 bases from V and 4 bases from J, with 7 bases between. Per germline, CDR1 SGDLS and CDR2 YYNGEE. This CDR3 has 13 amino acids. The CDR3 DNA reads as TGTGCCAGCAGCGTAGGCGGGAGCACTGAAGCTTTCTTT. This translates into CASSVGGSTEAFF. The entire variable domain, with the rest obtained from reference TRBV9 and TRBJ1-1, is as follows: DSGVTQTPKHLITATGQRVTLRCSPRSGDLSVYWYQQSLDQGLQFLIQYYNGEERAKGNILERFSAQQFPDLHSELNLSSLELGDSALYFCASSVGGSTEAFFGQGTRLTVV.

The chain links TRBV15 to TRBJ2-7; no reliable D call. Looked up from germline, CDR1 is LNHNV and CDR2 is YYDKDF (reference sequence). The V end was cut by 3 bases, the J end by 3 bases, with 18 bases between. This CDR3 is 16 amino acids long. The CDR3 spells CATSSDLSAEHYEQYF. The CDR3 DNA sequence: TGTGCCACCAGCAGTGACCTTTCGGCGGAGCACTACGAGCAGTACTTC.

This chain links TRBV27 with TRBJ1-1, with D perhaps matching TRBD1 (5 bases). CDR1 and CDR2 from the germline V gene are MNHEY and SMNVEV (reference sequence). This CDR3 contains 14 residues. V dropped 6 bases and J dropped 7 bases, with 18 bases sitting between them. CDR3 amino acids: CASRPWGKDSEAFF. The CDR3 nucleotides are TGTGCCAGCAGGCCATGGGGCAAAGACAGTGAAGCTTTCTTT.

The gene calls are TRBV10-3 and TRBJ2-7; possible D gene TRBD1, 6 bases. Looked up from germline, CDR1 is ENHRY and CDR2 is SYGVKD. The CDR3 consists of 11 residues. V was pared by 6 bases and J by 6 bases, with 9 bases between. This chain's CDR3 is CAISRGGEQYF. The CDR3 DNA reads TGTGCCATCAGCCGAGGGGGCGAGCAGTACTTC.

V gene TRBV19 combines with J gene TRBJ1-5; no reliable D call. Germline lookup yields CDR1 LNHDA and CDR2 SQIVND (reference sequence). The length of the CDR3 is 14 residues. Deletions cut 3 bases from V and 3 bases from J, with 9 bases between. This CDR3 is CASSIRLVNQPQHF. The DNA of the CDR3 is TGTGCCAGTAGTATCAGACTTGTCAATCAGCCCCAGCATTTT. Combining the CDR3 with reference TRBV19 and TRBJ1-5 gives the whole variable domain DGGITQSPKYLFRKEGQNVTLSCEQNLNHDAMYWYRQDPGQGLRLIYYSQIVNDFQKGDIAEGYSVSREKKESFPLTVTSAQKNPTAFYLCASSIRLVNQPQHFGDGTRLSIL.

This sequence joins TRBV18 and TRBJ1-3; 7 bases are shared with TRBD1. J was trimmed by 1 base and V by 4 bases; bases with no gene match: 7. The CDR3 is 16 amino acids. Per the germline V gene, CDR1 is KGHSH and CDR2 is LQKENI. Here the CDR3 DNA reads TGTGCCAGCTCACAGACTGTGACAGGGTCTGGAAACACCATATATTTT. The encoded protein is CASSQTVTGSGNTIYF.

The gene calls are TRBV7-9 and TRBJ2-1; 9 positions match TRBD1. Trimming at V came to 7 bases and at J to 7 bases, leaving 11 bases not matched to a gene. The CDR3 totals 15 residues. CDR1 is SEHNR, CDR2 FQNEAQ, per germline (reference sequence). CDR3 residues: CASTLLGQGRNEQFF. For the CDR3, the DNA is TGTGCCAGCACCCTCTTGGGACAGGGTCGGAATGAGCAGTTCTTC.

The CDR3 loop is CASSPPGGLNSYEQYF. The DNA for the CDR3 is TGTGCCAGTAGCCCGCCGGGAGGATTAAACTCCTACGAGCAGTACTTC. The gene calls are TRBV19 and TRBJ2-7; 7 nucleotides match TRBD2. V lost 6 bases and J lost 0; bases outside the gene matches: 11. The germline V gene has CDR1 LNHDA and CDR2 SQIVND (reference sequence). The CDR3 consists of 16 residues.

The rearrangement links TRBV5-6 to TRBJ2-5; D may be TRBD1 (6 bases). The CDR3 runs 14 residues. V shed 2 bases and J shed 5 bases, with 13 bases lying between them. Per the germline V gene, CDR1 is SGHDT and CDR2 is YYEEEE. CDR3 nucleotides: TGTGCCAGCAGCTTTTCCACAGGGTTTGAGACCCAGTACTTC. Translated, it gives CASSFSTGFETQYF.

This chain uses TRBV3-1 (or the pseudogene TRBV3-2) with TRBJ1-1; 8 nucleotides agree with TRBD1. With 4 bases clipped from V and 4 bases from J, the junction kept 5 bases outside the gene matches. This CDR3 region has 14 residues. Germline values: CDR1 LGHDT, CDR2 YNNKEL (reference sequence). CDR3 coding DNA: TGTGCCAGCAGCCTCGGACAGGGAATCACTGAAGCTTTCTTT. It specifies CASSLGQGITEAFF.

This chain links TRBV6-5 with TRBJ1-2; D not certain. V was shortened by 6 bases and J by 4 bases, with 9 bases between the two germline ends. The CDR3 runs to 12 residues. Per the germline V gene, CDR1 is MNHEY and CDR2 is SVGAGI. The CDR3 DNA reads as TGTGCCAGCAGAGCCAGGATCTATGGCTACACCTTC. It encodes CASRARIYGYTF.

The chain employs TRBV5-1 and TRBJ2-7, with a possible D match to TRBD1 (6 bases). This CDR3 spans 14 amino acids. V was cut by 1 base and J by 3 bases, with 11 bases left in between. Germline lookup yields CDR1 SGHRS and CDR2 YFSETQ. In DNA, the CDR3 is TGCGCCAGCAGCTTGTTCGGGGACAACTACGAGCAGTACTTC. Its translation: CASSLFGDNYEQYF.

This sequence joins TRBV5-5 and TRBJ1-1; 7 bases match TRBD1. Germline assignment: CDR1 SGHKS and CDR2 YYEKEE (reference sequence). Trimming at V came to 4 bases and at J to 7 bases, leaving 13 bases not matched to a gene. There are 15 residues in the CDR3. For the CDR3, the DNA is TGTGCCAGCAGCCTGCGAGGGACAGCTTCAAATGAAGCTTTCTTT. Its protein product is CASSLRGTASNEAFF. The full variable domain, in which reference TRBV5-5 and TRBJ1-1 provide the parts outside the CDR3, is DAGVTQSPTHLIKTRGQQVTLRCSPISGHKSVSWYQQVLGQGPQFIFQYYEKEERGRGNFPDRFSARQFPNYSSELNVNALLLGDSALYLCASSLRGTASNEAFFGQGTRLTVV.

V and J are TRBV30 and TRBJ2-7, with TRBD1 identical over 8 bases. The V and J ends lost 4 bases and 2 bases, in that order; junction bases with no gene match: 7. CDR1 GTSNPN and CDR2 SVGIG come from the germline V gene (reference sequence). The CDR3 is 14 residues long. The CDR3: CAWISDRVPYEQYF. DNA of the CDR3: TGTGCCTGGATCTCGGACAGGGTCCCCTACGAGCAGTACTTC.

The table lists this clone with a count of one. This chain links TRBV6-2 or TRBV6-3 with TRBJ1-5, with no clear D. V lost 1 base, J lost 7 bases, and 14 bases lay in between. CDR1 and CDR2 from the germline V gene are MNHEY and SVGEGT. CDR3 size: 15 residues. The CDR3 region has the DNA TGTGCCAGCAGTTACTATTCCGGTGGTCTCCAGCCCCAGCATTTT. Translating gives CASSYYSGGLQPQHF.

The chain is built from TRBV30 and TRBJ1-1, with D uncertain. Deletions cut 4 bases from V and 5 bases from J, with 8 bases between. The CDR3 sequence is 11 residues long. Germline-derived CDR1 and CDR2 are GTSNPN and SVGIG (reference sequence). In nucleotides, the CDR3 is TGTGCCTGGAAAACCGGGACTGAAGCTTTCTTT. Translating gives CAWKTGTEAFF.

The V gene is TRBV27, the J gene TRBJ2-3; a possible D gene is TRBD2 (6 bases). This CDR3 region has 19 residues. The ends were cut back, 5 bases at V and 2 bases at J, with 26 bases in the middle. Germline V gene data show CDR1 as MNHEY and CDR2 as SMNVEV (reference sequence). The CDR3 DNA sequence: TGTGCCAGCAGTCCCGAAAAGCGGGCCAGAGCCTTTTCCACAGATACGCAGTATTTT. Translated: CASSPEKRARAFSTDTQYF.

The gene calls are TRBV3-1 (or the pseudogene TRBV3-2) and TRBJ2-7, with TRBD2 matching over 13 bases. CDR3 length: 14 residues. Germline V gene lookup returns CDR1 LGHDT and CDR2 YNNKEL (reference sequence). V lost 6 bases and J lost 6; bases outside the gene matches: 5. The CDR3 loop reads CASSSRLAGGEQYF. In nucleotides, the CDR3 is TGTGCCAGCAGTTCCCGACTAGCGGGGGGCGAGCAGTACTTC.

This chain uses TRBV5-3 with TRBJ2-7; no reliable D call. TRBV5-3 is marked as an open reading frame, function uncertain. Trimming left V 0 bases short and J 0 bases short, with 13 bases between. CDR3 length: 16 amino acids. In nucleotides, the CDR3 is TGTGCCAGAAGCTTGGAACAGCCCTTAGGCTCCTACGAGCAGTACTTC. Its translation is CARSLEQPLGSYEQYF.

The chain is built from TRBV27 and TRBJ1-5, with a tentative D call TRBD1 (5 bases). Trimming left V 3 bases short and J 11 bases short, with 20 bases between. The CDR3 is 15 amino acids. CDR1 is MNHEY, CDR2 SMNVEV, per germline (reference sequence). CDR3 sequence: CASSLGPGVVMTQHF. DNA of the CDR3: TGTGCCAGCAGTTTGGGGCCGGGGGTTGTCATGACCCAGCATTTT.

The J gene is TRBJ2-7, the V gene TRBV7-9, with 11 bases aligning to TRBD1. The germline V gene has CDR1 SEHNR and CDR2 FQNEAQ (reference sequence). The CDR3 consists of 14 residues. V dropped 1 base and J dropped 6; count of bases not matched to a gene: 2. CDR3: CASSLGTGGGEQYF. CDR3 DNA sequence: TGTGCCAGCAGCTTAGGGACAGGGGGCGGCGAGCAGTACTTC.